A single sample gave rise to the 11 T cell receptor beta chains below, sequenced in a study of CD8+ T cells in alopecia areata. In each case, RNA was isolated and then reverse transcribed into cDNA as the sequencing template. Repertoires were generated with immunoSEQ multiplex PCR, while TCRdb's copy carries only in-frame clones and drops some. Seen here are about 120,000 clones, about 50% observed once, and the top ten hold 0.46%. Treatment of the sample: oral pan-JAK inhibitor, 5-10 mg twice daily. The sample consisted of CD4+ T cells sorted from blood, taken at week 4, from a patient treated with tofacitinib. The receptors were sampled from a human donor with alopecia areata.

The chain uses TRBV6-6 and TRBJ2-7; 13 bases agree with TRBD2. The CDR3 contains 15 residues. Germline V lookup: CDR1 MNHNY, CDR2 SVGAGI (reference sequence). The V and J ends lost 2 bases and 6 bases, in that order; junction bases with no gene match: 4. The CDR3 DNA reads as TGTGCCAGCAGTTACAAACTAGCGGGAGGGGCCGAGCAGTACTTC. Protein product: CASSYKLAGGAEQYF.

J is TRBJ2-5 and V is TRBV30; D might be TRBD1 (6 bases). CDR1 and CDR2 from the germline V gene are GTSNPN and SVGIG (reference sequence). This CDR3 region has 13 residues. Trimming shortened V by 5 bases and J by 3 bases, and 13 bases separated the two germline ends. CDR3 nucleotide sequence: TGTGCCTGGTCCTTACAGGGAGAAGAGACCCAGTACTTC. Translating it yields CAWSLQGEETQYF.

This clone has just a few counts. The CDR3 nucleotides are TGTGCCATCAGCGAGGGACTAGCAGCTGGAGATACGCAGTATTTT. Its translation: CAISEGLAAGDTQYF. The chain uses TRBV10-3 and TRBJ2-3; 9 nucleotides line up with TRBD2. With V trimmed by 6 bases and J by 5 bases, 9 bases remained unmatched. Germline CDR1 ENHRY, CDR2 SYGVKD. The CDR3 has 15 amino acids.

This clone was seen a few times. The chain combines TRBV30 with TRBJ2-2; D is unclear. Germline V gene lookup returns CDR1 GTSNPN and CDR2 SVGIG (reference sequence). The CDR3 runs 15 residues. The ends were cut back, 2 bases at V and 1 base at J, with 11 bases in the middle. CDR3 coding DNA: TGTGCCTGGAGTAGAGGTCAAGGGAACACCGGGGAGCTGTTTTTT. This codes for CAWSRGQGNTGELFF. Supplemented by reference TRBV30 and TRBJ2-2, the full variable domain reads SQTIHQWPATLVQPVGSPLSLECTVEGTSNPNLYWYRQAAGRGLQLLFYSVGIGQISSEVPQNLSASRPQDRQFILSSKKLLLSDSGFYLCAWSRGQGNTGELFFGEGSRLTVL.

This clone was detected only a few times. The chain has TRBV30 and TRBJ1-2; D is ambiguous. This CDR3 comprises 10 residues. Germline CDR1 reads GTSNPN; CDR2 reads SVGIG (reference sequence). V lost 6 bases, J lost 8 bases, and 10 bases lay in between. Here the CDR3 reads CACLLEGYTF. For the CDR3, the DNA is TGTGCCTGTCTGCTGGAGGGCTACACCTTC. Supplemented by reference TRBV30 and TRBJ1-2, the full variable domain reads SQTIHQWPATLVQPVGSPLSLECTVEGTSNPNLYWYRQAAGRGLQLLFYSVGIGQISSEVPQNLSASRPQDRQFILSSKKLLLSDSGFYLCACLLEGYTFGSGTRLTVV.

This chain joins TRBV27 and TRBJ2-7, with D possibly being TRBD1 (6 bases). The V end was cut by 4 bases, the J end by 5 bases, with 12 bases between. Per the germline V gene, CDR1 is MNHEY and CDR2 is SMNVEV (reference sequence). CDR3 length equals 13 residues. Here the CDR3 reads CASSSNRVHEQYF. CDR3 coding DNA: TGTGCCAGCAGTTCTAACAGGGTTCACGAGCAGTACTTC.

The CDR3 bases are TGTGCCAGCCGATCTAACTATGGCTACACCTTC. Its translation is CASRSNYGYTF. The chain joins TRBV6-5 to TRBJ1-2; the D is unclear. The germline V gene has CDR1 MNHEY and CDR2 SVGAGI. This CDR3 contains 11 residues. V was cut by 8 bases and J by 0 bases, with 4 bases left in between.

There are a few counts of this clone. Other DNA sequences in the same sample also yield this CDR3. The genes are TRBV5-1 and TRBJ2-2; D uncertain. The V end lost 1 base, the J end lost 3 bases, and 4 bases lay between the germline ends. The length of the CDR3 is 13 residues. From germline, CDR1 is SGHRS and CDR2 YFSETQ. In DNA, the CDR3 is TGCGCCAGCAGCTTGCAGGACACCGGGGAGCTGTTTTTT. Protein: CASSLQDTGELFF.

This clone showed up just a few times. The chain carries TRBV29-1 and TRBJ1-2; the match to TRBD1 covers 7 bases. Germline assignment: CDR1 SQVTM and CDR2 ANQGSEA. The CDR3 is 15 residues long. Trimming at V came to 1 base and at J to 8 bases, leaving 13 bases not matched to a gene. The CDR3 DNA sequence: TGCAGCGTTGAAGGGGGGTCGACAGGGCGCGGCGGCTACACCTTC. It yields the protein CSVEGGSTGRGGYTF.

The V gene is TRBV6-1, the J gene TRBJ1-5; D gene ambiguous. This CDR3 has 15 amino acids. V was clipped by 0 bases and J by 3 bases, with 9 bases between them. Germline values: CDR1 MNHNS, CDR2 SASEGT. The CDR3 DNA reads TGTGCCAGCAGTGAAGCGTACAGTTACAATCAGCCCCAGCATTTT. Translation gives CASSEAYSYNQPQHF.

V is TRBV6-5 and J is TRBJ2-1; D is unresolved. Trimming took 2 bases from V and 4 from J, leaving 12 bases between them. CDR1 MNHEY and CDR2 SVGAGI come from the germline V gene. This CDR3 region has 15 residues. The CDR3 sequence is CASSYDYNSYNEQFF. The CDR3 region has the DNA TGTGCCAGCAGTTACGATTATAACAGTTACAATGAGCAGTTCTTC.